This T cell receptor beta chain was identified during a study of blood T cells in healthy people across ages. The CDR3 is made up of 13 amino acids. The germline CDR1 and CDR2 sequences are SGHDN and FVKESK. A sample-barcoded 5' primer and a J-beta primer mix were used in a second PCR of roughly 6 to 11 cycles. Each of the cDNA molecules was tagged by a template-switch adaptor with 12 random nucleotides. TCRdb analysed the 5' RACE reads with MiXCR anew, one entry per CDR3 protein. This sample has about 940,000 distinct CDR3 sequences, with around 48% found just once. Individuals who donated were healthy Caucasians from Russia aged about 6 to 90.

The chain joins TRBV14 to TRBJ2-5; no definite D call. The J call may be wrong; the DNA end is better matched by TRBJ2-7. This receptor was taken from a man aged 25 to 40 in good health. Sequenced: blood. The CDR3 nucleotides read TGTGCCAGCAGCCAAGAGGTTGATGACGAGCAGTACTTC. Its protein product is CASSQEVDDEQYF.